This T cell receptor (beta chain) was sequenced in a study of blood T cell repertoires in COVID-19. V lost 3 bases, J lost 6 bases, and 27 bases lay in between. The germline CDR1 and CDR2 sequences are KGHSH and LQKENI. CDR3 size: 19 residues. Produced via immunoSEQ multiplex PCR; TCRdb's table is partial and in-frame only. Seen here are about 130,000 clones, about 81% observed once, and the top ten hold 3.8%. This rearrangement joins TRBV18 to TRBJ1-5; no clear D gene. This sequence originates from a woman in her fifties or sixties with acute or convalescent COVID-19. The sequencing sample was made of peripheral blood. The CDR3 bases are TGTGCCAGCTCACCTTTTCCCCACCAAGGAGGGCTGGATGTTCAGCCCCAGCATTTT. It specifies CASSPFPHQGGLDVQPQHF. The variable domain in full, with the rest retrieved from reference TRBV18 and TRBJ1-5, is NAGVMQNPRHLVRRRGQEARLRCSPMKGHSHVYWYRQLPEEGLKFMVYLQKENIIDESGMPKERFSAEFPKEGPSILRIQQVVRGDSAAYFCASSPFPHQGGLDVQPQHFGDGTRLSIL.